One sample yielded the 12 T cell receptor beta chains listed below, sequenced in a study of blood T cells in healthy people across ages (dated by TCRdb to between 2014 and 2017). Libraries came from 5' RACE. Instrument used: Illumina HiSeq 2500. A second PCR of about 7 to 12 cycles was run with a J-beta primer mix and a sample-barcoded 5' primer. The public reads were run again by TCRdb, first through fastp at Q25 and then through MiXCR, and only productive beta chains were kept. CDR3 protein sequences are deduplicated, and each keeps its most common genes and DNA. In all, the sample holds about 1,400,000 distinct CDR3 sequences, and around two fifths of those were seen once. The ten most abundant clones make up 6.5% to 10% of the sample. Specimen: blood. The receptors stem from a woman aged 18-35 years in good health.

The chain carries TRBV20-1 and TRBJ2-3; TRBD2 agrees at 11 bases. There are 14 residues in the CDR3. Looked up from germline, CDR1 is DFQATT and CDR2 is SNEGSKA (reference sequence). Trimming at V came to 8 bases and at J to 0 bases, leaving 4 bases not matched to a gene. The CDR3 here is CSTRLAGSTDTQYF. The CDR3 nucleotides read TGCAGTACGCGACTAGCGGGGAGCACAGATACGCAGTATTTT.

The chain is built from TRBV7-9 and TRBJ2-2; TRBD1 matches at 9 bases. V lost 4 bases and J lost 4; bases outside the gene matches: 7. In germline, CDR1 is SEHNR, CDR2 FQNEAQ (reference sequence). The CDR3 has 16 residues. The CDR3 nucleotides are TGTGCCAGCAGCTCTCGGACAGGGGAGAGCACCGGGGAGCTGTTTTTT. It is translated as CASSSRTGESTGELFF.

For this clonotype: A clone one base away is much larger, so this may be a read error. J is TRBJ2-7 and V is TRBV29-1; possible D gene TRBD1, 6 bases. Trimming cost V 7 bases and J 3 bases, with 16 bases left between them. The germline V gene encodes CDR1 SQVTM and CDR2 ANQGSEA. The CDR3 sequence is 13 residues long. The CDR3 DNA follows: TGCAGCGCCGCACAGGGAATGGTCTACGAGCAGTACTTC. Protein: CSAAQGMVYEQYF.

Only a few counts were recorded for this clonotype. The chain has TRBV5-5 and TRBJ1-2; 8 bases fit TRBD1. Germline loops: CDR1 SGHKS, CDR2 YYEKEE (reference sequence). J gave up 7 bases and V 4 bases, and 18 bases lay outside the gene matches. CDR3 size: 17 residues. CDR3 DNA sequence: TGTGCCAGCAGCCCTCGAAACTTCGACAGGGGTATCGGTGGCTACACCTTC. It is translated as CASSPRNFDRGIGGYTF.

V gene TRBV30 combines with J gene TRBJ1-2; D remains ambiguous. Trimming took 4 bases from V and 1 from J, leaving 13 bases between them. Looked up from germline, CDR1 is GTSNPN and CDR2 is SVGIG (reference sequence). The CDR3 loop spans 14 amino acids. The CDR3 bases are TGTGCCTGGAAAGCCCTACCACTTAACTATGGCTACACCTTC. Encoded protein: CAWKALPLNYGYTF.

In its sample, this clonotype was seen a few times. The gene calls are TRBV29-1 and TRBJ2-5, with a possible D match to TRBD1 (6 bases). V was pared by 6 bases and J by 1 base, with 18 bases between. CDR3 length equals 15 residues. Per germline, CDR1 SQVTM and CDR2 ANQGSEA. DNA of the CDR3: TGCAGCGTCGGCACGAGACAGGAGATCCAAGAGACCCAGTACTTC. Its protein is CSVGTRQEIQETQYF.

This rearrangement joins TRBV28 to TRBJ1-5; D gene uncertain. Trimming cost V 4 bases and J 0 bases, with 22 bases left between them. This CDR3 is built from 19 residues. CDR1 and CDR2 (germline): MDHEN, SYDVKM. The CDR3 reads CASSSPETTLINSNQPQHF. The CDR3 coding sequence is TGTGCCAGCAGTTCCCCTGAAACGACCCTGATAAATAGCAATCAGCCCCAGCATTTT.

The V and J genes are TRBV4-1 and TRBJ2-7; the D gene is possibly TRBD1 (7 bases). Per germline, CDR1 MGHRA and CDR2 YSYEKL. Trimming took 3 bases from V and 3 from J, leaving 15 bases between them. CDR3 length: 15 amino acids. In DNA form, the CDR3 reads TGCGCCAGCAGCCAGAGGGGGGACAGCAACTACGAGCAGTACTTC. The encoded protein is CASSQRGDSNYEQYF.

The V gene is TRBV4-1, the J gene TRBJ2-1; the match to TRBD2 covers 11 bases. Germline V gene sequence: CDR1 MGHRA, CDR2 YSYEKL. The CDR3 sequence is 17 residues long. The J segment lost 0 bases and the V segment lost 2 bases, leaving 3 bases of the junction unmatched. This CDR3 reads CASSQLGLADSYNEQFF. In nucleotides, the CDR3 is TGCGCCAGCAGCCAATTGGGACTAGCGGACTCCTACAATGAGCAGTTCTTC.

This clonotype has more than one count but fewer than ten. V and J are TRBV7-8 and TRBJ2-3; D may be TRBD1 (6 bases). The CDR3 is 16 amino acids. The ends were cut back, 1 base at V and 0 bases at J, with 11 bases in the middle. Germline-derived CDR1 and CDR2 are SGHVS and FQNEAQ. The CDR3 sequence is CASSLEGEISTDTQYF. CDR3 DNA sequence: TGTGCCAGCAGCTTAGAGGGGGAGATTAGCACAGATACGCAGTATTTT.

The chain has TRBV29-1 and TRBJ2-7, with D possibly TRBD1 on 5 matching bases. V dropped 4 bases and J dropped 3 bases, with 13 bases sitting between them. Per germline, CDR1 SQVTM and CDR2 ANQGSEA. The CDR3 spans 13 residues. CDR3 protein: CSVAQGSNYEQYF. DNA for the CDR3: TGCAGCGTTGCGCAGGGCAGTAACTACGAGCAGTACTTC.

The chain has TRBV6-1 and TRBJ1-2; 7 bases are a match to TRBD1. V lost 1 base, J lost 8 bases, and 10 bases stayed unmatched. The CDR3 is made up of 15 amino acids. Germline V CDR1 and CDR2: MNHNS, SASEGT. The CDR3 DNA is TGTGCCAGCAGTGAAGTTTACAGGGGAGCAGAAGGCTACACCTTC. It codes for CASSEVYRGAEGYTF.